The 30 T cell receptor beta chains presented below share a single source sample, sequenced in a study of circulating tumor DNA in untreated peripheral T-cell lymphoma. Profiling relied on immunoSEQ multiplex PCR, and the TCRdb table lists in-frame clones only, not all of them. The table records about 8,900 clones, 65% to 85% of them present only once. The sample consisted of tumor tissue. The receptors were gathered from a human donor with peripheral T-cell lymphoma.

This CDR3 reads CASWDGFYEQYF. CDR3 in DNA: TGTGCCAGTTGGGACGGATTCTACGAGCAGTACTTC. The rearrangement joins TRBV6-8 to TRBJ2-7; D possibly uses TRBD1 or TRBD2 (5 bases each). Trimming left V 9 bases short and J 3 bases short, with 12 bases between. Germline V lookup: CDR1 MNHGY, CDR2 SAAAGT. The CDR3 length is 12 residues.

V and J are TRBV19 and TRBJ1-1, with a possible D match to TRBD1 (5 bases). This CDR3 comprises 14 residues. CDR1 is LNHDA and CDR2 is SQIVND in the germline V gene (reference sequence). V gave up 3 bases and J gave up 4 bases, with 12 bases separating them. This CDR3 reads CASSMAGLITEAFF. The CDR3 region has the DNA TGTGCCAGTAGTATGGCGGGGCTGATCACTGAAGCTTTCTTT.

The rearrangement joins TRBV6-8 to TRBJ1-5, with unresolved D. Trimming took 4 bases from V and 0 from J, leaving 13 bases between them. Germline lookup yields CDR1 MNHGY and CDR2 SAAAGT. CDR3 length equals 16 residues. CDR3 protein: CASSLERTYSNQPQHF. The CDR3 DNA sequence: TGTGCCAGCAGTTTGGAGCGCACCTATAGCAATCAGCCCCAGCATTTT.

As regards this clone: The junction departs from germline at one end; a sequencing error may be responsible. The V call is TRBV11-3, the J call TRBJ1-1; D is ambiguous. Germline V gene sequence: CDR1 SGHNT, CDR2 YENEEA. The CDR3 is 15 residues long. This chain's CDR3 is CANSLVGSLNTEAFF. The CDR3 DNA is TGTGCCAACAGCTTAGTGGGCAGTCTGAACACTGAAGCTTTCTTT.

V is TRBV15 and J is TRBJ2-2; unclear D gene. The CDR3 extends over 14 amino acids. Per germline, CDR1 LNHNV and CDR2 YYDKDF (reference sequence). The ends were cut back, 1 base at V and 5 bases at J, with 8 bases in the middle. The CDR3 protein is CATSRGLSTGELFF. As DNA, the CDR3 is TGTGCCACCAGCAGAGGATTGTCGACCGGGGAGCTGTTTTTT.

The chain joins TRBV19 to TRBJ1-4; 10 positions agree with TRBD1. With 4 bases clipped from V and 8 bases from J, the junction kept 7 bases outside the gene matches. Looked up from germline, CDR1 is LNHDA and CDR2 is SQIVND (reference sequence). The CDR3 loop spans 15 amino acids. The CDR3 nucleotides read TGTGCCAGTAGTACTTCGGGACAGGGGTGGGAAAAACTGTTTTTT. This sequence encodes CASSTSGQGWEKLFF.

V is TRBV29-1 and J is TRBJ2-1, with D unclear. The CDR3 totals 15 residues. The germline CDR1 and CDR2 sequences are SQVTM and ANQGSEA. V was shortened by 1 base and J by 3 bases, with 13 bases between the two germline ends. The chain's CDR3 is CSVEGGQTNYNEQFF. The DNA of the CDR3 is TGCAGCGTTGAAGGTGGTCAGACAAACTACAATGAGCAGTTCTTC.

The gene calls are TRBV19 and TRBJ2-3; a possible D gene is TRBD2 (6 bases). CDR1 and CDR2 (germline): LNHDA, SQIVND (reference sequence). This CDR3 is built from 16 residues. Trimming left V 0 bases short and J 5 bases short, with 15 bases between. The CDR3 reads CASSIDGRIGRDTQYF. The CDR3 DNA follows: TGTGCCAGTAGTATAGATGGGAGGATCGGGAGAGATACGCAGTATTTT.

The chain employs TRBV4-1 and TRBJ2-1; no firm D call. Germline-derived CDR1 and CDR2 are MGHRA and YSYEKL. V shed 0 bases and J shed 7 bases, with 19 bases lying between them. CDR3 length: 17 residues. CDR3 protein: CASSQDSIEAPSNEQFF. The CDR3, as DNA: TGCGCCAGCAGCCAAGATTCCATAGAGGCCCCTAGTAATGAGCAGTTCTTC.

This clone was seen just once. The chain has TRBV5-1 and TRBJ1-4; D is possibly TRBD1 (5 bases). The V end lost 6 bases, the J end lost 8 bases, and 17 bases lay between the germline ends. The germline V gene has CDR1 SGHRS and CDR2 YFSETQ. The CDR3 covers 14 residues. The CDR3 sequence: CASTKGGVGEKLFF. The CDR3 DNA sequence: TGCGCCAGCACAAAGGGAGGGGTCGGCGAAAAACTGTTTTTT.

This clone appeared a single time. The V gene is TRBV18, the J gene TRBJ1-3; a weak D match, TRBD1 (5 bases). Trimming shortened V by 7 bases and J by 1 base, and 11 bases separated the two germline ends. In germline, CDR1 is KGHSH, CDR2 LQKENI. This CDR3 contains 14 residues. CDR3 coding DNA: TGTGCCAGCTTACCCCGACAGTCTGGAAACACCATATATTTT. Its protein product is CASLPRQSGNTIYF.

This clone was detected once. This CDR3 reads CASSIPGFNTEAFF. For the CDR3, the DNA is TGTGCCAGTAGTATACCCGGGTTTAACACTGAAGCTTTCTTT. The chain carries TRBV19 and TRBJ1-1; unclear D gene. V gave up 2 bases and J gave up 2 bases, with 9 bases separating them. The CDR3 loop spans 14 amino acids. The germline gives CDR1 LNHDA, CDR2 SQIVND (reference sequence).

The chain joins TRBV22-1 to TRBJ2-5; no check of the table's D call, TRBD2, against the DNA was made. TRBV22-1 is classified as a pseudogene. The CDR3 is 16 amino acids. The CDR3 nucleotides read TGTGCCAGCACCCCGGGACTAGCGGGGGGGCCCGAGACCCAGTACTTC. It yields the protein CASTPGLAGGPETQYF.

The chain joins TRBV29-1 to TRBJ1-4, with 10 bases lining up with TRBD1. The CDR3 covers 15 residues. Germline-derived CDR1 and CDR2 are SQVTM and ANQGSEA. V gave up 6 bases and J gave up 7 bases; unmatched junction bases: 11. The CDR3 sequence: CSVATLGQGSEKLFF. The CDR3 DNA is TGCAGCGTGGCGACCTTGGGACAGGGGAGTGAAAAACTGTTTTTT.

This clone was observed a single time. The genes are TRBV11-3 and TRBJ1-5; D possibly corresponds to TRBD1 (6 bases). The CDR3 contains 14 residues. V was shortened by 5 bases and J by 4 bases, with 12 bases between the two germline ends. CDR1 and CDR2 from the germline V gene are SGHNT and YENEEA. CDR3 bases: TGTGCCAGCAGCCTGGACAGACCGAATCAGCCCCAGCATTTT. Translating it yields CASSLDRPNQPQHF.

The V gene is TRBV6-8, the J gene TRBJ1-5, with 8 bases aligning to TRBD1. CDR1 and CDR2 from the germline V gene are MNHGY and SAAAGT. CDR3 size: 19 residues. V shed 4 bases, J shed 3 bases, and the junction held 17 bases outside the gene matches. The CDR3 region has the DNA TGTGCCAGCAGTTTCCTACCCCCAGGGCAGGGGGCCCCCAATCAGCCCCAGCATTTT. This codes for CASSFLPPGQGAPNQPQHF.

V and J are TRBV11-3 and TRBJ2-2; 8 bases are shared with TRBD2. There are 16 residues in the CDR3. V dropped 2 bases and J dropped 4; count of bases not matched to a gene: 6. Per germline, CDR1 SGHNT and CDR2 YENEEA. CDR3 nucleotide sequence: TGTGCCAGCAGCTTATGGCGCGGGGGGCTCACCGGGGAGCTGTTTTTT. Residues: CASSLWRGGLTGELFF.

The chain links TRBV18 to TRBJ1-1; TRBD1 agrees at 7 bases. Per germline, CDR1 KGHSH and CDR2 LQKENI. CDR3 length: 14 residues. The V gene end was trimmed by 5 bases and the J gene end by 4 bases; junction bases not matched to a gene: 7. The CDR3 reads CASSSQGKGTEAFF. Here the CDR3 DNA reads TGTGCCAGCTCATCACAGGGGAAAGGCACTGAAGCTTTCTTT.

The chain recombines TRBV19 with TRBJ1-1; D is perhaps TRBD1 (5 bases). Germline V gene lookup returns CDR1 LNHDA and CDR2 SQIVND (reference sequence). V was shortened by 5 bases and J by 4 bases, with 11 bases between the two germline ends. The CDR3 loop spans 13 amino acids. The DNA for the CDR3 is TGTGCCAGTAGTGTCTGGGGGGGCACTGAAGCTTTCTTT. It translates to CASSVWGGTEAFF.

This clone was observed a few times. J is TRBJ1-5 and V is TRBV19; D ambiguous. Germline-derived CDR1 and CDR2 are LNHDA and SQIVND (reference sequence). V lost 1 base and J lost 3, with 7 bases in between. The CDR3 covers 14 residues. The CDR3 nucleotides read TGTGCCAGTAGTATAGGGGGTTACAATCAGCCCCAGCATTTT. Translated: CASSIGGYNQPQHF. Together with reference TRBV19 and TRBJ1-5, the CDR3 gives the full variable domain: DGGITQSPKYLFRKEGQNVTLSCEQNLNHDAMYWYRQDPGQGLRLIYYSQIVNDFQKGDIAEGYSVSREKKESFPLTVTSAQKNPTAFYLCASSIGGYNQPQHFGDGTRLSIL.

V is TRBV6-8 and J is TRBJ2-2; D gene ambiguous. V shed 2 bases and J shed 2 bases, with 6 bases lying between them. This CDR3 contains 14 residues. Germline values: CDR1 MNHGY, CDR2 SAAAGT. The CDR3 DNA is TGTGCCAGCAGTTACACTGGTAACACCGGGGAGCTGTTTTTT. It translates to CASSYTGNTGELFF.

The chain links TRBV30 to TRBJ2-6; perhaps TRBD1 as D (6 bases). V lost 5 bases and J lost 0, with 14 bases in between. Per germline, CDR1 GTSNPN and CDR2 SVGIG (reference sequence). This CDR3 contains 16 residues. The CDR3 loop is CAWGGQFLSGANVLTF. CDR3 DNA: TGTGCCTGGGGTGGACAGTTTCTCTCTGGGGCCAACGTCCTGACTTTC.

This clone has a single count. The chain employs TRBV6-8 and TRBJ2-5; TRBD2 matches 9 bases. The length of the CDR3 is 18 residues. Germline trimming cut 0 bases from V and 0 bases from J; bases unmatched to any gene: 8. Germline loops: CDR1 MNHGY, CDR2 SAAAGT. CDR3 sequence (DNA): TGTGCCAGCAGTTACTCGCAGAGCGGGGGGTCGTACCAAGAGACCCAGTACTTC. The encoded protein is CASSYSQSGGSYQETQYF.

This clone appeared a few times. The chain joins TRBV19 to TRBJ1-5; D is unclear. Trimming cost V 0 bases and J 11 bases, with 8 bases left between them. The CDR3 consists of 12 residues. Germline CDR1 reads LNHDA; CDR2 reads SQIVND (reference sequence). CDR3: CASSIDPMTQHF. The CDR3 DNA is TGTGCCAGTAGTATAGACCCTATGACCCAGCATTTT. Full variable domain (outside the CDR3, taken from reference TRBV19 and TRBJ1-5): DGGITQSPKYLFRKEGQNVTLSCEQNLNHDAMYWYRQDPGQGLRLIYYSQIVNDFQKGDIAEGYSVSREKKESFPLTVTSAQKNPTAFYLCASSIDPMTQHFGDGTRLSIL.

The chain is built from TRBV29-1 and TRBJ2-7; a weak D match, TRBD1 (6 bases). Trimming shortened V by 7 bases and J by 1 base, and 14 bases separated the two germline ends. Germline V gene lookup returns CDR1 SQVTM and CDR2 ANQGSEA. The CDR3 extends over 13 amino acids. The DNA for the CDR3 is TGCAGCGCAGGGGACGGGTCTTCCTACGAGCAGTACTTC. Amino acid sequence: CSAGDGSSYEQYF.

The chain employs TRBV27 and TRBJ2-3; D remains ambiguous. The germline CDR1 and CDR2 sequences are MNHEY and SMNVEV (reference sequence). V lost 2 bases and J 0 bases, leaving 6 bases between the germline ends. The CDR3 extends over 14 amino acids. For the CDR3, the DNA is TGTGCCAGCAGTTTAGGGCTGAGCACAGATACGCAGTATTTT. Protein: CASSLGLSTDTQYF.

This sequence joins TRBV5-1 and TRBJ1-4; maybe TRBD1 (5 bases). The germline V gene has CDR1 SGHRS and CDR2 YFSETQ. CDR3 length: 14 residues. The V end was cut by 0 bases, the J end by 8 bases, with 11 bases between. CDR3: CASSLAGSQEKLFF. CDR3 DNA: TGCGCCAGCAGCTTGGCAGGGTCCCAGGAAAAACTGTTTTTT. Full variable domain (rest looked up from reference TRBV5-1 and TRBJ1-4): KAGVTQTPRYLIKTRGQQVTLSCSPISGHRSVSWYQQTPGQGLQFLFEYFSETQRNKGNFPGRFSGRQFSNSRSEMNVSTLELGDSALYLCASSLAGSQEKLFFGSGTQLSVL.

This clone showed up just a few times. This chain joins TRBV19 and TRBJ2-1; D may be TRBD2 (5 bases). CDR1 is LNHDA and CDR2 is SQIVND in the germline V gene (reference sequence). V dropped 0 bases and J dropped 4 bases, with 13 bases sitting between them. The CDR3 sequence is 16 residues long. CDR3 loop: CASSIDPAGLYNEQFF. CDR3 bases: TGTGCCAGTAGTATAGATCCCGCGGGTCTGTACAATGAGCAGTTCTTC.

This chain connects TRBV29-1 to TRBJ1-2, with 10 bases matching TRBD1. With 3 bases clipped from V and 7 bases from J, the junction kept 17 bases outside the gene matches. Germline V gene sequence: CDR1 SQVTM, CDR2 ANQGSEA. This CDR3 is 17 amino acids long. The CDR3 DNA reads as TGCAGCGTTGAGGGGGACCCCCGACAGGGGGCCCTAAGTGGCTACACCTTC. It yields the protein CSVEGDPRQGALSGYTF.

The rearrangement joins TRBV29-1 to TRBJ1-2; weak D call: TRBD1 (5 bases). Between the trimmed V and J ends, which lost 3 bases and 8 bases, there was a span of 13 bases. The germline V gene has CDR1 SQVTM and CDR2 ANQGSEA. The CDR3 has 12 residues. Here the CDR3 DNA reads TGCAGCGTTGAGTTAGGAGGGGAGGGCTACACCTTC. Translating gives CSVELGGEGYTF.